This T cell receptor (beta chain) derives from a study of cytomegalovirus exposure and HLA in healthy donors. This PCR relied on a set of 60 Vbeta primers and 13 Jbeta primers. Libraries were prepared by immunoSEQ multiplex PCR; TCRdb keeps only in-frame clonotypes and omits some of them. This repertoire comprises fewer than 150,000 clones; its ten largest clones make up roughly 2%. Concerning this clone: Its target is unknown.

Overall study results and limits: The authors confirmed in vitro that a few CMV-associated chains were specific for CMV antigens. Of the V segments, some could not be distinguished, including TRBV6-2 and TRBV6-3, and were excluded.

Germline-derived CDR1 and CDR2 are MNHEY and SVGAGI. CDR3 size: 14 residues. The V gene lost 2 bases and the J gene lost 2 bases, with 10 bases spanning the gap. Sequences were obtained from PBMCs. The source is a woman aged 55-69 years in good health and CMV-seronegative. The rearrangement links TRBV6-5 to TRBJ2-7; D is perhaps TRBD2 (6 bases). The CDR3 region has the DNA TGTGCCAGCAGTTACGCGAGGGAGGCCTACGAGCAGTACTTC. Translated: CASSYAREAYEQYF.